Following are 17 T cell receptor beta chains from one sample sequenced in a study of CXCR3-negative and CXCR3-positive naive CD8 T cells. Whole-study results and caveats: Compared with CXCR3-negative naive cells, CXCR3-positive naive cells showed more hydrophobic TRB CDR3s.

All TRB cDNA libraries came from 5' RACE performed with UMI labels. No DNA is given; TCRdb re-called the 5' RACE reads and lists each CDR3 protein once. The repertoire shows approximately 100,000 distinct CDR3 sequences; the top ten hold 0.38%. Their specific antigens are unknown. Specimen: naive CXCR3+ CD8+ T cells from blood. Indicated subset: CD45RO-CCR7+CD27+CD95- naive CD8+ T cells expressing CXCR3 (TNR3+). The receptors originated from a human donor in good health. Some clones in this sample may be carry-over from other donors' samples.

The genes are TRBV7-9 and TRBJ1-1. From germline, CDR1 is SEHNR and CDR2 FQNEAQ (reference sequence). CDR3 length: 17 residues. The CDR3 region is CASSPLADWGRGAEAFF.

The chain joins TRBV5-4 to TRBJ2-7; as DNA is missing, the TRBD2 call by TCRdb cannot be tested. This CDR3 contains 14 residues. Germline CDR1 reads SGHNT; CDR2 reads YYREEE (reference sequence). The CDR3 reads CASSRSGRAKEQYF.

The chain uses TRBV5-5 and TRBJ2-3. CDR1 and CDR2 (germline): SGHKS, YYEKEE (reference sequence). The CDR3 is 13 residues long. The CDR3 sequence: CASSLDFTDTQYF.

This chain joins TRBV28 and TRBJ1-1; TCRdb gives TRBD1 as the D gene, but with no DNA this cannot be confirmed. This CDR3 is 13 amino acids long. Germline loops: CDR1 MDHEN, CDR2 SYDVKM. This CDR3 reads CASRSTGNTEAFF.

This chain links TRBV2 with TRBJ1-2; TCRdb reports TRBD1, a call that lacks DNA to check it against. The CDR3 runs 13 residues. Looked up from germline, CDR1 is SNHLY and CDR2 is FYNNEI. CDR3 protein: CASSEDKAYGYTF.

The chain links TRBV12-3 or TRBV12-4 to TRBJ1-1; without DNA, the TCRdb call of TRBD1 cannot be checked. The CDR3 is made up of 14 amino acids. CDR3 loop: CASSPPTGNTEAFF.

V usage is TRBV27 and J usage is TRBJ2-2; without DNA, the TCRdb call of TRBD2 cannot be checked. The CDR3 covers 14 residues. Per the germline V gene, CDR1 is MNHEY and CDR2 is SMNVEV (reference sequence). The CDR3 protein is CASSFSGATGELFF.

V usage is TRBV29-1 and J usage is TRBJ2-7; without DNA, the TCRdb call of TRBD1 cannot be checked. Looked up from germline, CDR1 is SQVTM and CDR2 is ANQGSEA. There are 13 residues in the CDR3. The CDR3 loop is CSAEAGQGNEQYF.

This chain joins TRBV27 and TRBJ2-7; as DNA is missing, the TRBD2 call by TCRdb cannot be tested. CDR1 is MNHEY, CDR2 SMNVEV, per germline (reference sequence). The CDR3 has 15 residues. CDR3 region: CASSPRGSGNYEQYF.

The chain links TRBV5-6 to TRBJ2-1. This CDR3 contains 15 residues. CDR1 is SGHDT, CDR2 YYEEEE, per germline. The CDR3 region is CASSLGSISYNEQFF.

This chain uses TRBV7-9 with TRBJ1-2; the TCRdb D gene call, TRBD1, has no DNA to confirm it. The V gene's germline CDR1 is SEHNR and CDR2 FQNEAQ (reference sequence). The CDR3 is 16 amino acids. CDR3 protein: CASSLLESLQGYGYTF. The full variable domain, completed using reference TRBV7-9 and TRBJ1-2, is DTGVSQNPRHKITKRGQNVTFRCDPISEHNRLYWYRQTLGQGPEFLTYFQNEAQLEKSRLLSDRFSAERPKGSFSTLEIQRTEQGDSAMYLCASSLLESLQGYGYTFGSGTRLTVV.

The genes are TRBV5-1 and TRBJ2-7; TCRdb proposes TRBD1, but this gene call is untestable without DNA. Germline values: CDR1 SGHRS, CDR2 YFSETQ. This CDR3 region has 15 residues. This CDR3 is CASSLGQGGNYEQYF.

The chain recombines TRBV7-2 with TRBJ2-3; TCRdb names TRBD2, which stays unverified in the absence of DNA. Germline-derived CDR1 and CDR2 are SGHTA and FQGNSA. This CDR3 has 16 amino acids. The CDR3 sequence is CASSLEGYSLTDTQYF. The full variable domain, in which reference TRBV7-2 and TRBJ2-3 provide the parts outside the CDR3, is GAGVSQSPSNKVTEKGKDVELRCDPISGHTALYWYRQSLGQGLEFLIYFQGNSAPDKSGLPSDRFSAERTGGSVSTLTIQRTQQEDSAVYLCASSLEGYSLTDTQYFGPGTRLTVL.

CDR3 sequence reads: CSVHAGTAGDNEQFF. The genes are TRBV29-1 and TRBJ2-1; TCRdb's assignment of TRBD1 cannot be checked, as there is no DNA. This CDR3 contains 15 residues. In germline, CDR1 is SQVTM, CDR2 ANQGSEA.

The chain links TRBV10-3 to TRBJ2-5; the D gene TCRdb calls, TRBD2, cannot be checked with no DNA. Germline CDR1 reads ENHRY; CDR2 reads SYGVKD. The CDR3 runs 17 residues. CDR3 loop: CAISETPTSAIKETQYF.

The chain links TRBV5-1 to TRBJ2-1; absent DNA, TCRdb's TRBD1 call cannot be checked. The V gene's germline CDR1 is SGHRS and CDR2 YFSETQ. The CDR3 is 17 amino acids. The CDR3 region is CASSLGLGTGAYNEQFF.

This sequence joins TRBV19 and TRBJ1-1. CDR1 is LNHDA and CDR2 is SQIVND in the germline V gene (reference sequence). CDR3 size: 13 residues. The CDR3 spells CASSITDTTEAFF.